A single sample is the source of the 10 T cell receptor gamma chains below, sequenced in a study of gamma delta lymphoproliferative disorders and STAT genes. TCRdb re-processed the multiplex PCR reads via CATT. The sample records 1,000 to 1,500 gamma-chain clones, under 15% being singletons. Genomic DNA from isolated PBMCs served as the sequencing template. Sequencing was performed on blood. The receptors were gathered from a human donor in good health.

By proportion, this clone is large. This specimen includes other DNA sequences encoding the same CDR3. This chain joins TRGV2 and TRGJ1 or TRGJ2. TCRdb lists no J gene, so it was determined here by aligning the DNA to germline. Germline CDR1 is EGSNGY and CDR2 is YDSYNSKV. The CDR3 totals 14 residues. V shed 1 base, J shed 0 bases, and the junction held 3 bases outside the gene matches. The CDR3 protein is CATWDGLNYYKKLF. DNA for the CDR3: TGTGCCACCTGGGACGGATTGAATTATTATAAGAAACTCTTT.

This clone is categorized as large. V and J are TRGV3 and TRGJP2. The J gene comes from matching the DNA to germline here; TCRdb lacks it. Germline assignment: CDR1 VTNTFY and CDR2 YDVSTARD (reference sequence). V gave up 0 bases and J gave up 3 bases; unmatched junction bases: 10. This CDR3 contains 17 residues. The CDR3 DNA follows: TGTGCCACCTGGGACAGGCCGTTGGTGGGTAGTGATTGGATCAAGACGTTT. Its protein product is CATWDRPLVGSDWIKTF.

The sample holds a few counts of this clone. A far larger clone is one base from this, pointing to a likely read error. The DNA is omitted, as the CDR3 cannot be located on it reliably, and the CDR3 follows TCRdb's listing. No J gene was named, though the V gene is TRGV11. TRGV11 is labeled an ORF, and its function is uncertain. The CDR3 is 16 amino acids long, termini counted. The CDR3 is CTTVPAGLGTYYKKLF.

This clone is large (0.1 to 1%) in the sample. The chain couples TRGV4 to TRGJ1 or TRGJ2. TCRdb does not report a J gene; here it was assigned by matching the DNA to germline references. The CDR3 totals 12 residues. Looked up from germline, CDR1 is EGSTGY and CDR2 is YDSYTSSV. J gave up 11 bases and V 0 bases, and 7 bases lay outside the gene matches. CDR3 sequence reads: CATWDGPREKLF. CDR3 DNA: TGTGCCACCTGGGATGGGCCTAGGGAGAAACTCTTT.

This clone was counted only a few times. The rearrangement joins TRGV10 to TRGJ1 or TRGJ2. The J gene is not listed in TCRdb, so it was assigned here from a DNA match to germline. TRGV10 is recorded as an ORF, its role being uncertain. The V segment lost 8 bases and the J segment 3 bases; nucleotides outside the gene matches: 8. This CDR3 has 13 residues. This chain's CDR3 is CAAWDITYYKKLF. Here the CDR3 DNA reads TGTGCTGCGTGGGATATTACTTATTATAAGAAACTCTTT.

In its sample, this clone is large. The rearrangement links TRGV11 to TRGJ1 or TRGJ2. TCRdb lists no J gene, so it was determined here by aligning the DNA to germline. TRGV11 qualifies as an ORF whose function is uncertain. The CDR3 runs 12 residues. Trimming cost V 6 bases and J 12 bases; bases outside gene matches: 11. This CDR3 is CACWIGPLGKLF. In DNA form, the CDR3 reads TGTGCCTGCTGGATTGGGCCCCTTGGGAAACTCTTT.

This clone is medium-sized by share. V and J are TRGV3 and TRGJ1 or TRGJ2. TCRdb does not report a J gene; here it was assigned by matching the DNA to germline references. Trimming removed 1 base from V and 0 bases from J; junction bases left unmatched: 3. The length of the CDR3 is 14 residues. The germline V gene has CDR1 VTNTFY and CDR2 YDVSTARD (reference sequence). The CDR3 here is CATWDRSNYYKKLF. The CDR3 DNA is TGTGCCACCTGGGACAGATCGAATTATTATAAGAAACTCTTT.

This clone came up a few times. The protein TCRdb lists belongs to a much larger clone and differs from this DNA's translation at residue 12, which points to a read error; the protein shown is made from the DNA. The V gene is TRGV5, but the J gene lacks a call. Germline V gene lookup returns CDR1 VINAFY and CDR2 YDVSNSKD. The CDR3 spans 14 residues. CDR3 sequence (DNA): TGTGCCACCTGGGACAGGCTAGTGGGCTATAAGAACCTCTTT. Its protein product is CATWDRLVGYKNLF.

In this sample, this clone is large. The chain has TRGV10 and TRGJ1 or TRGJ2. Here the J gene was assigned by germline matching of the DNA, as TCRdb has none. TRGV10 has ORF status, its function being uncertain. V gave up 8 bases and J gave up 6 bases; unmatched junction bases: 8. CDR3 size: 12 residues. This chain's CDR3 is CAAWVLGYKKLF. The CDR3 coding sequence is TGTGCTGCGTGGGTTTTGGGTTATAAGAAACTCTTT.

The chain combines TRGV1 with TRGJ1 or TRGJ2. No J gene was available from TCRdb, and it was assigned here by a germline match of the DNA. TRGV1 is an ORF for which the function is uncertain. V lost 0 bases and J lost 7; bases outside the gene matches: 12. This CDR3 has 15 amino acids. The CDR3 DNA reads TGTGCCACCTGGGACAGGCTTGGTAGACGCTATAAGAAACTCTTT. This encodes CATWDRLGRRYKKLF.